This T cell receptor beta chain was obtained from a study of OX40 agonist ivuxolimab in advanced cancers. Some clones are missing from TCRdb's copy, which holds only in-frame ones; the method was immunoSEQ multiplex PCR. The sample includes approximately 84,000 clones, around 87% seen only once; the top ten take around 0.97%. CDR1 and CDR2 (germline): SNHLY, FYNNEI. The CDR3 loop spans 13 amino acids. With V trimmed by 6 bases and J by 9 bases, 7 bases remained unmatched. The sample in question was CD4+ or CD8+ T cells sorted from blood, obtained in a trial of the OX40 agonist ivuxolimab. The TCR originated in an adult with an advanced solid tumor such as melanoma, head and neck, liver or kidney cancer. The rearrangement uses TRBV2 and TRBJ2-1; 8 bases fit TRBD2. This CDR3 reads CASSRTSSGEQFF. DNA for the CDR3: TGTGCCAGCAGCCGGACTAGCTCCGGTGAGCAGTTCTTC.